These 14 T cell receptor beta chains originate from one sample sequenced in a study of early T cells in non-severe SARS-CoV-2 infection. TCRdb called the 5' RACE reads again in MiXCR, with one record for every CDR3 protein. The sample holds under 65,000 distinct CDR3 sequences, 13% seen once. This specimen consisted of whole blood, obtained at baseline. The receptors stem from an adult who was a healthcare worker with PCR-confirmed SARS-CoV-2 infection or an uninfected control (not recorded which).

In this sample, this clonotype turned up a few times. The CDR3 sequence: CAISDPPYEQYF. The DNA of the CDR3 is TGTGCCATCAGTGATCCCCCCTACGAGCAGTACTTC. The chain employs TRBV10-3 and TRBJ2-7; no reliable D call. Trimming left V 3 bases short and J 2 bases short, with 5 bases between. Germline lookup yields CDR1 ENHRY and CDR2 SYGVKD. The CDR3 loop spans 12 amino acids.

This clonotype has at least ten counts. V gene TRBV29-1 combines with J gene TRBJ1-1; 7 nucleotides match TRBD1. The V gene's germline CDR1 is SQVTM and CDR2 ANQGSEA. The CDR3 loop spans 12 amino acids. With V trimmed by 6 bases and J by 5 bases, 6 bases remained unmatched. CDR3 residues: CSVGRGKTEAFF. DNA for the CDR3: TGCAGCGTGGGCAGGGGGAAAACTGAAGCTTTCTTT.

The rearrangement uses TRBV12-3 or TRBV12-4 and TRBJ2-5, with D possibly TRBD2 on 8 matching bases. This CDR3 comprises 17 residues. V lost 3 bases to trimming and J lost 5 bases, with 22 bases between them. The CDR3 loop is CASSFRGGRGGMETQYF. CDR3 DNA sequence: TGTGCCAGCAGTTTCCGCGGGGGGCGAGGGGGCATGGAGACCCAGTACTTC.

This clonotype was detected many times. This chain connects TRBV4-2 to TRBJ2-3; no firm D call. Germline loops: CDR1 LGHNA, CDR2 YNFKEQ. Trimming stripped 3 bases from V and 0 bases from J, with 13 bases between. This CDR3 has 16 residues. As DNA, the CDR3 is TGTGCCAGCAGCCACGGGCTCGACGGGAGCACAGATACGCAGTATTTT. It specifies CASSHGLDGSTDTQYF.

This clonotype appeared many times. The chain is built from TRBV2 and TRBJ2-7; 8 bases line up with TRBD2. CDR1 SNHLY and CDR2 FYNNEI come from the germline V gene. Trimming removed 8 bases from V and 4 bases from J; junction bases left unmatched: 4. The CDR3 covers 12 residues. The CDR3 spells CASYLAGYEQYF. The CDR3 DNA follows: TGTGCCAGCTACCTAGCGGGTTACGAGCAGTACTTC. Using reference TRBV2 and TRBJ2-7 for the parts outside the CDR3, the full variable domain is EPEVTQTPSHQVTQMGQEVILRCVPISNHLYFYWYRQILGQKVEFLVSFYNNEISEKSEIFDDQFSVERPDGSNFTLKIRSTKLEDSAMYFCASYLAGYEQYFGPGTRLTVT.

This clonotype turned up a few times. The chain is built from TRBV29-1 and TRBJ1-1, with D possibly being TRBD1 (6 bases). V was pared by 7 bases and J by 10 bases, with 22 bases between. The germline gives CDR1 SQVTM, CDR2 ANQGSEA. The CDR3 is made up of 13 amino acids. CDR3 sequence: CSATLAREGGAFF. CDR3 in DNA: TGCAGCGCCACACTAGCCCGGGAGGGGGGAGCTTTCTTT.

By frequency in the sample, this clonotype is large. The V gene is TRBV3-1, the J gene TRBJ1-2, with D possibly TRBD1 on 5 matching bases. Looked up from germline, CDR1 is LGHDT and CDR2 is YNNKEL (reference sequence). With 1 base removed from V and 2 bases from J, the gap between germline ends came to 11 bases. The CDR3 covers 15 residues. The DNA of the CDR3 is TGTGCCAGCAGCCAAGGCCCGACAGTAAACTATGGCTACACCTTC. Its protein product is CASSQGPTVNYGYTF.

The sample holds a few counts of this clonotype. V and J are TRBV4-1 and TRBJ1-1, with no clear D. The CDR3 runs 18 residues. Trimming pared 1 base from V and 1 base from J, leaving 19 bases between. From germline, CDR1 is MGHRA and CDR2 YSYEKL. The CDR3 sequence is CASSQVIAPGPSNTEAFF. The CDR3 bases are TGCGCCAGCAGCCAAGTAATCGCGCCAGGACCGTCGAACACTGAAGCTTTCTTT.

This clonotype has a handful of counts. This sequence joins TRBV6-2 or TRBV6-3 and TRBJ1-1, with D perhaps matching TRBD1 (5 bases). Germline V gene data show CDR1 as MNHEY and CDR2 as SVGEGT. Between the trimmed V and J ends, which lost 1 base and 3 bases, there was a span of 9 bases. CDR3 length: 14 residues. In DNA form, the CDR3 reads TGTGCCAGCAGTTACTGGGGGGAGGACACTGAAGCTTTCTTT. It yields the protein CASSYWGEDTEAFF.

There are many counts of this clonotype. The V gene is TRBV6-5, the J gene TRBJ1-5; 7 nucleotides agree with TRBD1. The CDR3 spans 15 residues. After removal of 2 bases from V and 2 bases from J, the junction contained 3 bases not matched to a gene. Germline V lookup: CDR1 MNHEY, CDR2 SVGAGI. The CDR3 spells CASSYRQGGNQPQHF. DNA for the CDR3: TGTGCCAGCAGTTACCGGCAGGGGGGCAATCAGCCCCAGCATTTT.

The V and J genes are TRBV24-1 and TRBJ1-2; 10 bases are a match to TRBD1. The CDR3 sequence is 14 residues long. V lost 4 bases to trimming and J lost 6 bases; unmatched junction nucleotides: 4. CDR1 is KGHDR, CDR2 SFDVKD, per germline. The CDR3 bases are TGTGCCACCAGTGACCGGGGGACAGGGGATGGCTACACCTTC. Amino acid sequence: CATSDRGTGDGYTF.

This clonotype was seen a few times. The V and J genes are TRBV7-9 and TRBJ1-1; 7 positions agree with TRBD1. The J segment lost 5 bases and the V segment lost 5 bases, leaving 8 bases of the junction unmatched. The germline gives CDR1 SEHNR, CDR2 FQNEAQ (reference sequence). There are 14 residues in the CDR3. In nucleotides, the CDR3 is TGTGCCAGCAGCCGCCGGGACAGACCAACTGAAGCTTTCTTT. Residues: CASSRRDRPTEAFF.

The chain links TRBV11-2 to TRBJ2-2; the D is unclear. V lost 5 bases and J lost 4, with 14 bases in between. The CDR3 is 15 amino acids. CDR1 SGHAT and CDR2 FQNNGV come from the germline V gene. Written as DNA, the CDR3 is TGTGCCAGCAGCCCAGAAGGCGGCAGCACCGGGGAGCTGTTTTTT. Amino acid sequence: CASSPEGGSTGELFF. The entire variable domain, with the rest obtained from reference TRBV11-2 and TRBJ2-2, is as follows: EAGVAQSPRYKIIEKRQSVAFWCNPISGHATLYWYQQILGQGPKLLIQFQNNGVVDDSQLPKDRFSAERLKGVDSTLKIQPAKLEDSAVYLCASSPEGGSTGELFFGEGSRLTVL.

This clonotype was recorded at least ten times. The V gene is TRBV7-2, the J gene TRBJ1-2, with 8 bases aligning to TRBD1. Losses at the gene ends were 5 bases for V and 8 bases for J; bases not matched to a gene: 13. This CDR3 has 15 residues. Germline V gene data show CDR1 as SGHTA and CDR2 as FQGNSA. Here the CDR3 DNA reads TGTGCCAGCAGCCCTTCCTCCGACAGGGGTAAAGGCTACACCTTC. This codes for CASSPSSDRGKGYTF.